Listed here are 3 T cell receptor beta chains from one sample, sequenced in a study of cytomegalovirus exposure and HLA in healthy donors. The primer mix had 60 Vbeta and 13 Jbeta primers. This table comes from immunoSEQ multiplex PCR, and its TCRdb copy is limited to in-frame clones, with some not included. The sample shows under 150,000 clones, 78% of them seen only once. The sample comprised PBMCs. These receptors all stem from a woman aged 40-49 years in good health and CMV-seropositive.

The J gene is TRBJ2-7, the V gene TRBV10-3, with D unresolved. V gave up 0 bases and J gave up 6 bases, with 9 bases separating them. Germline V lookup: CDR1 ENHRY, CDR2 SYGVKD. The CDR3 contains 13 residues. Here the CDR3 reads CAISESVPGEQYF. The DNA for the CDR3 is TGTGCCATCAGTGAGTCGGTGCCGGGCGAGCAGTACTTC.

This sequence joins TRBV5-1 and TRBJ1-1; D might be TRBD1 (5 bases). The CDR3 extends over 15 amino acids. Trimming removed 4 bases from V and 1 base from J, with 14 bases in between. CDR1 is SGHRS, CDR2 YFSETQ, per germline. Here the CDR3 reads CASSPQARGNTEAFF. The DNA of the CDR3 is TGCGCCAGCAGCCCGCAAGCAAGGGGGAACACTGAAGCTTTCTTT.

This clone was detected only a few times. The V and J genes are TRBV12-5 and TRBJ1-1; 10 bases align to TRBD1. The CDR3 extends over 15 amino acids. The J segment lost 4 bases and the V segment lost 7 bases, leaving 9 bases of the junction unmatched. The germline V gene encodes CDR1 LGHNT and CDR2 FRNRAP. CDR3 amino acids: CASAILGQGGTEAFF. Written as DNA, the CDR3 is TGTGCTAGTGCCATACTCGGACAGGGGGGCACTGAAGCTTTCTTT.